This entry is about one T cell receptor beta chain. There are 14 residues in the CDR3. After removal of 4 bases from V and 2 bases from J, the junction contained 4 bases not matched to a gene. Germline values: CDR1 SGHRS, CDR2 YFSETQ. This record belongs to a study of blood T cell repertoires in COVID-19. Turning to the study itself: COVID-19 samples collected from the United States, Italy and Spain covered acute and convalescent phases. From T cells, B-cell-depleted T cells, or PBMCs came the material, which was cDNA or gDNA.

Authors' methods: Counts of nucleated cells, estimated from reference gene primer amplification, were obtained. The repertoire was sequenced with immunoSEQ multiplex PCR; TCRdb's copy has only in-frame clones and lacks some. V, J and clone size are taken as reported in that table, and D and trimming were inferred from the DNA itself. The table shows about 110,000 clones, with 70% to 90% occurring only once. The clonotype was recovered from a human donor in a cohort sampled during active COVID-19. The rearrangement joins TRBV5-1 to TRBJ2-7; 9 nucleotides line up with TRBD1. Material: peripheral blood. CDR3 in amino acids: CASSPGDRAYEQYF. DNA for the CDR3: TGCGCCAGCAGCCCGGGGGACAGGGCCTACGAGCAGTACTTC.